This TCR beta chain appears in the sequencing data of a study of type 1 regulatory T cells. On the study more broadly: T-allo10 is a Tr1-enriched, alloantigen-specific CD4 T cell product made in vitro. Study-wide points: Compared with non-type 1 regulatory T cells, type 1 regulatory T cells showed a more restricted TCR repertoire.

This clonotype was counted a few times. The antigen remains undetermined. Via MiXCR, TCRdb re-called the reads, giving one row per CDR3 protein. The data hold over 6,000 distinct CDR3 sequences, with 33% observed a single time. The length of the CDR3 is 14 residues. Germline CDR1 ENHRY, CDR2 SYGVKD. Trimming shortened V by 6 bases and J by 0 bases, and 11 bases separated the two germline ends. This TCR was recovered from a human donor in good health. Sequencing was performed on cultured type 1 regulatory T (Tr1) cells, either the whole culture or a sorted fraction (not recorded which). This rearrangement joins TRBV10-3 to TRBJ1-1; a possible D gene is TRBD1 (6 bases). For the CDR3, the DNA is TGTGCCATCAGCCAGGGGAATATGAACACTGAAGCTTTCTTT. It is translated as CAISQGNMNTEAFF.